Sequencing of this T cell receptor beta chain was carried out in a study of blood T cell repertoires in COVID-19. Overall study: Some COVID-19 samples were acute and others convalescent; all came from the United States, Italy and Spain. The analysed material was cDNA or gDNA that came from T cells, B-cell-depleted T cells, or PBMCs.

Measured with immunoSEQ multiplex PCR; TCRdb has only the in-frame clones, and not every one. The data hold fewer than 200,000 clones, with 70% to 90% observed a single time. This CDR3 spans 15 amino acids. The V gene lost 2 bases and the J gene lost 1 base, with 9 bases spanning the gap. Germline values: CDR1 MNHEY, CDR2 SVGAGI. V and J are TRBV6-5 and TRBJ1-3; the D gene is possibly TRBD1 (5 bases). This TCR derives from a man in his 60s who had recovered from COVID-19. What was sequenced was peripheral blood. CDR3: CASSYKGQSGNTIYF. For the CDR3, the DNA is TGTGCCAGCAGTTACAAGGGGCAGTCTGGAAACACCATATATTTT.